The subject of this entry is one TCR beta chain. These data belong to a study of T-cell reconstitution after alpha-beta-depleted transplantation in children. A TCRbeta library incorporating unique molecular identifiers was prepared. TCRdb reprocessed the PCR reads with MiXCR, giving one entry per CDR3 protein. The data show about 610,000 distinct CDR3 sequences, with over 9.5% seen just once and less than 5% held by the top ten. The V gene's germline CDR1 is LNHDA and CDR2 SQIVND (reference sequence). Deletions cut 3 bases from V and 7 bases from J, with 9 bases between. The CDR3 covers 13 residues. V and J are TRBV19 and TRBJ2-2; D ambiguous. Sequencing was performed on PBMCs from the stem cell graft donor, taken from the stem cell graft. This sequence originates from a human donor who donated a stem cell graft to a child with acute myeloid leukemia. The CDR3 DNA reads TGTGCCAGTAGTATCCGTTCGGGCGGGGAGCTGTTTTTT. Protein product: CASSIRSGGELFF.